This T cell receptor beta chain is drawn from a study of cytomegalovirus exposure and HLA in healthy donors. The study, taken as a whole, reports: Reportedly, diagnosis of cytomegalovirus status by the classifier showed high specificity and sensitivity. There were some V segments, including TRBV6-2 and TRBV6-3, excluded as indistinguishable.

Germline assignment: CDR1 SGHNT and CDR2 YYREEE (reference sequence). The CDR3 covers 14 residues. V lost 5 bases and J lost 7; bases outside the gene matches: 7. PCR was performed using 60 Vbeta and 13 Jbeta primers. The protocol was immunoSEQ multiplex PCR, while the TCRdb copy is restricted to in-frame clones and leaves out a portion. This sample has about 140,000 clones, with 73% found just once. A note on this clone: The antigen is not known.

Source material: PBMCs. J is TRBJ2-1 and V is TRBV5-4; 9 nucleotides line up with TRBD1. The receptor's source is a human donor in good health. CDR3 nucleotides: TGTGCCAGCAGTGCTCCGGGACAGGGAAATGAGCAGTTCTTC. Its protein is CASSAPGQGNEQFF.